Shown below are 15 T cell receptor beta chains from a single sample sequenced in a study of cytomegalovirus exposure and HLA in healthy donors. Primers included in the PCR were 60 Vbeta and 13 Jbeta primers. The table came from immunoSEQ multiplex PCR; TCRdb's copy has only in-frame clones and leaves some out. The sample includes 150,000 to 200,000 clones, more than 80% of them seen just once. The material sequenced was PBMCs. All receptors derive from a woman aged 18-35 years in good health and CMV-seronegative.

Turning to this clone: Other DNA sequences within the sample encode an identical CDR3. The V call is TRBV2, the J call TRBJ1-5, with 8 bases lining up with TRBD1. The CDR3 consists of 13 residues. After removal of 4 bases from V and 4 bases from J, the junction contained 0 bases not matched to a gene. The germline V gene encodes CDR1 SNHLY and CDR2 FYNNEI. DNA for the CDR3: TGTGCCAGCAGTGGACAGGGGAATCAGCCCCAGCATTTT. This gives the protein CASSGQGNQPQHF.

There are a few counts of this clone. The J gene is TRBJ2-3, the V gene TRBV27; D is unclear. Germline-derived CDR1 and CDR2 are MNHEY and SMNVEV (reference sequence). The V end lost 5 bases, the J end lost 0 bases, and 15 bases lay between the germline ends. The CDR3 runs 16 residues. The CDR3 here is CASSVFSDTSTDTQYF. CDR3 in DNA: TGTGCCAGCAGTGTGTTTTCTGACACTAGCACAGATACGCAGTATTTT.

The chain employs TRBV5-1 and TRBJ1-1, with D unresolved. The CDR3 loop spans 16 amino acids. V dropped 0 bases and J dropped 0 bases, with 12 bases sitting between them. Germline lookup yields CDR1 SGHRS and CDR2 YFSETQ. CDR3 bases: TGCGCCAGCAGCTTGGAACTGACATTCATGAACACTGAAGCTTTCTTT. Protein sequence: CASSLELTFMNTEAFF. Using reference TRBV5-1 and TRBJ1-1 for the parts outside the CDR3, the full variable domain is KAGVTQTPRYLIKTRGQQVTLSCSPISGHRSVSWYQQTPGQGLQFLFEYFSETQRNKGNFPGRFSGRQFSNSRSEMNVSTLELGDSALYLCASSLELTFMNTEAFFGQGTRLTVV.

V and J are TRBV4-1 and TRBJ2-4, with 15 bases fitting TRBD2. V was clipped by 4 bases and J by 0 bases; unmatched bases: 4. Germline CDR1 MGHRA, CDR2 YSYEKL. This CDR3 is built from 18 residues. CDR3 nucleotides: TGCGCCAGCAGCCCGGGACTAGCGGGAGGACTAGCCAAAAACATTCAGTACTTC. Amino acids: CASSPGLAGGLAKNIQYF.

The genes are TRBV29-1 and TRBJ2-3; TRBD2 matches 8 bases. Trimming removed 4 bases from V and 2 bases from J; junction bases left unmatched: 8. This CDR3 contains 15 residues. Germline CDR1 SQVTM, CDR2 ANQGSEA. CDR3 residues: CSVGKLADYTDTQYF. The CDR3 nucleotides read TGCAGCGTTGGAAAACTAGCGGACTACACAGATACGCAGTATTTT.

This chain links TRBV6-1 with TRBJ2-7, with 8 positions matching TRBD1. This CDR3 contains 13 residues. Germline assignment: CDR1 MNHNS and CDR2 SASEGT. The V segment lost 5 bases and the J segment 3 bases; nucleotides outside the gene matches: 3. The CDR3 protein is CASSPDRDYEQYF. CDR3 DNA: TGTGCCAGCAGTCCGGACAGGGACTACGAGCAGTACTTC.

This clone came up a few times. CDR3: CASSYGGGTDTQYF. The CDR3 nucleotides are TGTGCCAGCAGCTACGGGGGGGGAACAGATACGCAGTATTTT. V is TRBV7-3 and J is TRBJ2-3, with 8 bases fitting TRBD2. The V gene's germline CDR1 is SGHTA and CDR2 FQGTGA. CDR3 length: 14 residues. J gave up 3 bases and V 4 bases, and 3 bases lay outside the gene matches.

The chain uses TRBV5-1 and TRBJ2-3, with 8 bases aligning to TRBD1. The CDR3 sequence is 15 residues long. CDR1 SGHRS and CDR2 YFSETQ come from the germline V gene. V was clipped by 2 bases and J by 6 bases; unmatched bases: 8. The CDR3 region is CASSFRTGTRDTQYF. In DNA form, the CDR3 reads TGCGCCAGCAGCTTTCGGACAGGGACAAGGGATACGCAGTATTTT.

J is TRBJ2-3 and V is TRBV2, with 8 bases fitting TRBD1. The trim removed 5 bases at V and 0 bases at J, leaving 4 bases unmatched. The V gene's germline CDR1 is SNHLY and CDR2 FYNNEI. The CDR3 is made up of 15 amino acids. The CDR3 sequence: CASSRQGTSTDTQYF. In DNA form, the CDR3 reads TGTGCCAGCAGTCGACAGGGGACTAGCACAGATACGCAGTATTTT.

The chain employs TRBV5-1 and TRBJ2-7; tentatively, D is TRBD2 (6 bases). Germline V lookup: CDR1 SGHRS, CDR2 YFSETQ. V lost 4 bases and J lost 5, with 16 bases in between. CDR3 size: 14 residues. The CDR3 DNA sequence: TGCGCCAGCAGCCCGGGACTCCCGGGGAACGAGCAGTACTTC. It translates to CASSPGLPGNEQYF.

The chain joins TRBV5-6 to TRBJ2-3; tentatively, D is TRBD2 (5 bases). The CDR3 covers 14 residues. In germline, CDR1 is SGHDT, CDR2 YYEEEE. V was cut by 0 bases and J by 5 bases, with 10 bases left in between. The CDR3 loop reads CASSLDSRGDTQYF. In nucleotides, the CDR3 is TGTGCCAGCAGCTTGGACAGCCGGGGAGATACGCAGTATTTT. The full variable domain, its missing parts supplied by reference TRBV5-6 and TRBJ2-3, is DAGVTQSPTHLIKTRGQQVTLRCSPKSGHDTVSWYQQALGQGPQFIFQYYEEEERQRGNFPDRFSGHQFPNYSSELNVNALLLGDSALYLCASSLDSRGDTQYFGPGTRLTVL.

This clone was seen just once. The gene calls are TRBV6-1 and TRBJ2-2, with no clear D. The CDR3 consists of 11 residues. The germline V gene encodes CDR1 MNHNS and CDR2 SASEGT. V dropped 7 bases and J dropped 5 bases, with 5 bases sitting between them. In nucleotides, the CDR3 is TGTGCCAGCATTCAAACCGGGGAGCTGTTTTTT. Translation: CASIQTGELFF.

V usage is TRBV19 and J usage is TRBJ1-2; D is undetermined. Between the trimmed V and J ends, which lost 4 bases and 4 bases, there was a span of 10 bases. This CDR3 comprises 13 residues. The germline CDR1 and CDR2 sequences are LNHDA and SQIVND (reference sequence). The CDR3 region has the DNA TGTGCCAGTAGTACCGGGTCCTCCTATGGCTACACCTTC. As protein: CASSTGSSYGYTF.

This clone has a single count. The chain is built from TRBV5-6 and TRBJ2-5; 9 bases are a match to TRBD1. The CDR3 runs 17 residues. Trimming removed 1 base from V and 4 bases from J; junction bases left unmatched: 11. Germline V CDR1 and CDR2: SGHDT, YYEEEE. DNA of the CDR3: TGTGCCAGCAGCTTGTTCGGACAGGGGCGCCCCGGAGAGACCCAGTACTTC. Translation: CASSLFGQGRPGETQYF.

The V and J genes are TRBV6-6 and TRBJ2-3; D is uncertain. There are 12 residues in the CDR3. CDR1 is MNHNY, CDR2 SVGAGI, per germline (reference sequence). The V gene lost 4 bases and the J gene lost 2 bases, with 4 bases spanning the gap. The CDR3, as DNA: TGTGCCAGCAGTTCATCCACAGATACGCAGTATTTT. This translates into CASSSSTDTQYF.